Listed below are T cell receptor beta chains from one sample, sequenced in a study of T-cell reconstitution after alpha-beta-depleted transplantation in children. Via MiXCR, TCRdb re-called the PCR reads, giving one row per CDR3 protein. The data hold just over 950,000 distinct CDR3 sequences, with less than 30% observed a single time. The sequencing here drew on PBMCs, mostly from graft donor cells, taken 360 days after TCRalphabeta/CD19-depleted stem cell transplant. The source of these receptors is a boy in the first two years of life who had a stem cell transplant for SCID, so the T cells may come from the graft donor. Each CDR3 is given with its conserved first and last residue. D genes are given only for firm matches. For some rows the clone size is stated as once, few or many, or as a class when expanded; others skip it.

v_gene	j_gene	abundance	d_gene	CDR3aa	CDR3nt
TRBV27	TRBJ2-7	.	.	CASSLLQGLIDEQYF	TGTGCCAGCAGTTTACTCCAGGGTCTAATCGACGAGCAGTACTTC
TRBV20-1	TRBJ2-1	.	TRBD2	CSAREARRGISEQFF	TGCAGTGCTAGAGAGGCGAGGCGGGGGATAAGTGAGCAGTTCTTC
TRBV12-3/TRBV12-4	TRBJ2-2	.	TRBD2	CASSHFMVVAGGPGGELFF	TGTGCCAGCAGCCATTTTATGGTGGTAGCGGGGGGGCCTGGCGGGGAGCTGTTTTTT
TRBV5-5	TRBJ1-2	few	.	CASSPNRVPNYGYTF	TGTGCCAGCAGCCCAAACAGGGTGCCTAACTATGGCTACACCTTC
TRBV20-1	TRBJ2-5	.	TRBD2	CSATTSGRETQYF	TGCAGTGCCACCACTAGCGGGCGAGAGACCCAGTACTTC
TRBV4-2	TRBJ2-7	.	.	CASSQEGAGEAYEQYF	TGTGCCAGCAGCCAAGAGGGGGCGGGGGAGGCCTACGAGCAGTACTTC
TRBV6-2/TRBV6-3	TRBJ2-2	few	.	CASNLGLNTGELFF	TGTGCCAGCAACCTAGGACTGAACACCGGGGAGCTGTTTTTT
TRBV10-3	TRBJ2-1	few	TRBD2	CAIGRGVNEQFF	TGTGCCATCGGGCGGGGGGTGAATGAGCAGTTCTTC
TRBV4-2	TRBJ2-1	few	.	CASSQAKLGSHSDEQFF	TGTGCCAGCAGCCAAGCTAAGTTAGGGTCGCACAGCGATGAGCAGTTCTTC
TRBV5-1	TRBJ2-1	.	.	CASIQGEGRGYNEQFF	TGCGCCAGCATCCAAGGCGAGGGAAGAGGTTACAATGAGCAGTTCTTC
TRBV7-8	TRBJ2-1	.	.	CASSFGENNEQFF	TGTGCCAGCAGCTTCGGGGAAAACAATGAGCAGTTCTTC
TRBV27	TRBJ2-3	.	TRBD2	CASRRLAGIADTQYF	TGTGCCAGCAGGAGACTAGCGGGGATCGCAGATACGCAGTATTTT
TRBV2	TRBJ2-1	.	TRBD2	CASGRDPWPISSPYNEQFF	TGTGCCAGCGGGAGGGACCCATGGCCCATTTCATCTCCCTACAATGAGCAGTTCTTC
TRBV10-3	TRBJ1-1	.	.	CAIGKGSQNTEAFF	TGTGCCATCGGGAAGGGGTCTCAAAACACTGAAGCTTTCTTT
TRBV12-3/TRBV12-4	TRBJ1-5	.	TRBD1	CASSLGFEGTGRQPQHF	TGTGCCAGCAGTTTAGGTTTCGAGGGGACAGGGAGGCAGCCCCAGCATTTT
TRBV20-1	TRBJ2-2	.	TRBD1	CSAPGTGDVTGELFF	TGCAGTGCTCCAGGGACAGGGGACGTCACCGGGGAGCTGTTTTTT
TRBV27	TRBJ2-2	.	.	CASSLRPSTGELFF	TGTGCCAGCAGTTTAAGACCGTCCACCGGGGAGCTGTTTTTT
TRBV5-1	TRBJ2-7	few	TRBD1	CASSFRAGGSYEQYF	TGCGCCAGCAGCTTCAGGGCAGGGGGCTCCTACGAGCAGTACTTC
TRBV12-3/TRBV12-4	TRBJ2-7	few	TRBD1	CASSSRGQGLGYEQYF	TGTGCCAGCAGTTCTCGGGGACAGGGACTTGGCTACGAGCAGTACTTC
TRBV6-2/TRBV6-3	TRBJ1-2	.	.	CASSYSGHVNYGYTF	TGTGCCAGCAGTTATTCGGGACACGTTAACTATGGCTACACCTTC
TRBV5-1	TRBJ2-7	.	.	CASSFQDSLSYEQYF	TGCGCCAGCAGCTTTCAGGACTCCCTATCCTACGAGCAGTACTTC
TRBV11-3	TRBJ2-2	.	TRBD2	CASSLSRSGTNTGELFF	TGTGCCAGCAGCTTATCCCGTAGCGGGACGAACACCGGGGAGCTGTTTTTT
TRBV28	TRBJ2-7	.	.	CASSTQGPESYEQYF	TGTGCCAGCAGTACACAGGGACCTGAATCCTACGAGCAGTACTTC
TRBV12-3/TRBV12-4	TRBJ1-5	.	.	CASSLRAGRYQPQHF	TGTGCCAGCAGTTTACGTGCAGGACGTTATCAGCCCCAGCATTTT
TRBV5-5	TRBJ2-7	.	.	CASSSQRIYEQYF	TGTGCCAGCAGTTCTCAGCGGATCTACGAGCAGTACTTC
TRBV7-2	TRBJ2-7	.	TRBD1	CASSFDRVDYEQYF	TGTGCCAGCAGCTTCGACAGGGTAGACTACGAGCAGTACTTC
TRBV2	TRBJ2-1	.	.	CASSVWVPSYNEQFF	TGTGCCAGCAGTGTTTGGGTACCCTCCTACAATGAGCAGTTCTTC
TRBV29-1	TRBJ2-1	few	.	CSVEDLPYNEQFF	TGCAGCGTTGAAGATCTTCCCTACAATGAGCAGTTCTTC
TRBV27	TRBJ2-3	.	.	CASSLAVGFSTDTQYF	TGTGCCAGCAGTTTAGCTGTAGGGTTTAGCACAGATACGCAGTATTTT
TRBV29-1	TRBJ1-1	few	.	CSVIGSANTEAFF	TGCAGCGTTATCGGGTCCGCAAACACTGAAGCTTTCTTT
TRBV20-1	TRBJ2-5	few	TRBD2	CSASYILAGGQETQYF	TGCAGTGCTTCCTACATACTAGCGGGGGGGCAAGAGACCCAGTACTTC
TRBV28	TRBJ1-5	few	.	CASSLSDSRNQPQHF	TGTGCCAGCAGTTTGTCGGACAGCCGCAATCAGCCCCAGCATTTT